A selection of T cell receptor beta chains follows, all from one sample in a study of cytomegalovirus exposure and HLA in healthy donors. Some clones are missing from TCRdb's copy, which holds only in-frame ones; the method was immunoSEQ multiplex PCR. The table has about 120,000 clones, approximately 80% seen once. The sequenced material came from PBMCs. The receptor source for this set is a woman aged 18-35 years in good health and CMV-seronegative. Both conserved end residues are part of each CDR3. D genes are given only for firm matches. Some rows have no size entry. The others give once, few or many, or a class for an expanded clone.

J: TRBJ2-3; size: NA; V: TRBV5-1; D: TRBD2; DNA: TGCGCCACCAGGGTGGGGACTAGTGAGAATACGCAGTATTTT; CDR3: CATRVGTSENTQYF
J: TRBJ2-1; size: few; V: TRBV27; D: NA; DNA: TGTGCCAGCAGTTTAGTCCTAGAAACGTTCCACAATGAGCAGTTCTTC; CDR3: CASSLVLETFHNEQFF
J: TRBJ1-2; size: NA; V: TRBV5-6; D: TRBD1; DNA: TGTGCCAGCAGCTCGTCCGGGACAGGGTCCTATGGCTACACCTTC; CDR3: CASSSSGTGSYGYTF
J: TRBJ1-2; size: NA; V: TRBV20-1; D: NA; DNA: TGCAGTGCTAGGGCCAACTATGGCTACACCTTC; CDR3: CSARANYGYTF
J: TRBJ2-7; size: NA; V: TRBV7-2; D: TRBD1; DNA: TGTGCCAGCAGCGCTTCACAGGGGTGGACCTACGAGCAGTACTTC; CDR3: CASSASQGWTYEQYF
J: TRBJ2-3; size: few; V: TRBV7-3; D: TRBD2; DNA: TGTGCCAGCAGCATGGGACTAGTATCAGATACGCAGTATTTT; CDR3: CASSMGLVSDTQYF
J: TRBJ1-3; size: NA; V: TRBV11-1; D: NA; DNA: TGTGCCAGCAGCTTCTCGTACGGCTCTGGAAACACCATATATTTT; CDR3: CASSFSYGSGNTIYF
J: TRBJ2-3; size: NA; V: TRBV18; D: TRBD2; DNA: TGTGCCAGCGGCACCGGGGGGAAGGCGCAGTATTTT; CDR3: CASGTGGKAQYF
J: TRBJ2-3; size: NA; V: TRBV11-3; D: TRBD2; DNA: TGTGCCAGCAGCCTGGGGACTAGCGGGGGGCCAGATACGCAGTATTTT; CDR3: CASSLGTSGGPDTQYF
J: TRBJ2-5; size: NA; V: TRBV9; D: TRBD2; DNA: TGTGCCAGCAGCGTAGGACTAGCGGTAGGAGAGACCCAGTACTTC; CDR3: CASSVGLAVGETQYF
J: TRBJ2-7; size: NA; V: TRBV27; D: NA; DNA: TGTGCCAGCAGTTTACCAGGTGCCTACGAGCAGTACTTC; CDR3: CASSLPGAYEQYF
J: TRBJ1-1; size: NA; V: TRBV27; D: TRBD1; DNA: TGTGCCAGCAGTTTGTTGGGACAGTTAATGAACACTGAAGCTTTCTTT; CDR3: CASSLLGQLMNTEAFF
J: TRBJ2-4; size: NA; V: TRBV20-1; D: TRBD1; DNA: TGCAGTGCTGAGACAGGGGGCAGTCAGTACTTC; CDR3: CSAETGGSQYF
J: TRBJ1-2; size: NA; V: TRBV6-5; D: NA; DNA: TGTGCCAGCAGTTACTCGTTTGCCGGTTATGGCTACACCTTC; CDR3: CASSYSFAGYGYTF
J: TRBJ2-5; size: NA; V: TRBV12-5; D: TRBD1; DNA: TGTGCTAGTGGTCGCCCACAGGGGGTTATAGAGACCCAGTACTTC; CDR3: CASGRPQGVIETQYF
J: TRBJ1-5; size: NA; V: TRBV19; D: TRBD1; DNA: TGTGCCAGTAGCGGACAGGGGCGGGAGCCCCAGCATTTT; CDR3: CASSGQGREPQHF
J: TRBJ2-1; size: NA; V: TRBV9; D: NA; DNA: TGTGCCAGCAGCGTTCCAAGCGGTGAGCAGTTCTTC; CDR3: CASSVPSGEQFF
J: TRBJ1-5; size: NA; V: TRBV29-1; D: NA; DNA: TGCAGCGCCAGAGGCGGGTACGATCAGCCCCAGCATTTT; CDR3: CSARGGYDQPQHF
J: TRBJ2-3; size: NA; V: TRBV11-1; D: TRBD1; DNA: TGTGCCAGCAGCTTAATAGGGACAGAGACAGATACGCAGTATTTT; CDR3: CASSLIGTETDTQYF
J: TRBJ1-1; size: NA; V: TRBV7-3; D: NA; DNA: TGTGCCAGCAGCTTAGGAGAGAACACTGAAGCTTTCTTT; CDR3: CASSLGENTEAFF
J: TRBJ1-2; size: NA; V: TRBV5-6; D: TRBD1; DNA: TGTGCCAGCAGCTTGGGACAGGGGGCCCCTGGCTACACCTTC; CDR3: CASSLGQGAPGYTF
J: TRBJ1-6; size: NA; V: TRBV11-1; D: NA; DNA: TGTGCCAGCAGCTTCGACACTCTTTCACCCCTCCACTTT; CDR3: CASSFDTLSPLHF
J: TRBJ2-7; size: NA; V: TRBV29-1; D: NA; DNA: TGCAGCGTTGAAGAAGGGGGATCCTACGAGCAGTACTTC; CDR3: CSVEEGGSYEQYF
J: TRBJ1-4; size: NA; V: TRBV7-9; D: NA; DNA: TGTGCCAGCAGCTTATCTTCAGGGGCAACTAATGAAAAACTGTTTTTT; CDR3: CASSLSSGATNEKLFF
J: TRBJ1-1; size: few; V: TRBV21-1; D: NA; DNA: TGTGCCAGCAGCAAAAGGACAGCGAACACTGAAGCTTTCTTT; CDR3: CASSKRTANTEAFF
J: TRBJ2-1; size: NA; V: TRBV6-6; D: NA; DNA: TGTGCCAGCAGACAGGACAGTATTGAATCCTACAATGAGCAGTTCTTC; CDR3: CASRQDSIESYNEQFF
J: TRBJ1-1; size: NA; V: TRBV7-9; D: NA; DNA: TGTGCCAGCAGCTTAGCGACGAGGGGGGGGGAAGCTTTCTTT; CDR3: CASSLATRGGEAFF
J: TRBJ2-1; size: few; V: TRBV11-2; D: NA; DNA: TGTGCCAGCAGCTTCGTGCGGGGTGGGAATGAGCAGTTCTTC; CDR3: CASSFVRGGNEQFF
J: TRBJ1-1; size: once; V: TRBV27; D: NA; DNA: TGTGCCAGCAAGGAGGGATCGGGCGCTGAAGCTTTCTTT; CDR3: CASKEGSGAEAFF
J: TRBJ1-6; size: NA; V: TRBV6-5; D: NA; DNA: TGTGCCAGCACAGCCGGGAGCTCCTATAATTCACCCCTCCACTTT; CDR3: CASTAGSSYNSPLHF
J: TRBJ1-2; size: NA; V: TRBV6-6; D: NA; DNA: TGTGCCAGCAACGGCGGTAACTATGGCTACACCTTC; CDR3: CASNGGNYGYTF
J: TRBJ1-1; size: NA; V: TRBV10-1; D: NA; DNA: TGCGCCAGCAGTGGTCAGGGTTACACTGAAGCTTTCTTT; CDR3: CASSGQGYTEAFF
J: TRBJ1-4; size: NA; V: TRBV4-1; D: TRBD1; DNA: TGCGCCAGCAGCCAAGATCGACTAGACAGGGGAACAACTAATGAAAAGCTGTTTTTT; CDR3: CASSQDRLDRGTTNEKLFF
J: TRBJ1-2; size: few; V: TRBV11-1; D: NA; DNA: TGTGCCAGCAGCCCCGCCCGGGGGTTTGGCTACACCTTC; CDR3: CASSPARGFGYTF
J: TRBJ1-2; size: NA; V: TRBV4-2; D: NA; DNA: TGTGCCAGCAGCCAAGATTTCTCAGGGTTTGGCGGCTACACCTTC; CDR3: CASSQDFSGFGGYTF
J: TRBJ2-3; size: NA; V: TRBV2; D: TRBD2; DNA: TGTGCCAGCAGGGGGTTTCGACTAGCGGGATATACAGATACGCAGTATTTT; CDR3: CASRGFRLAGYTDTQYF
J: TRBJ1-1; size: NA; V: TRBV16; D: NA; DNA: TGTGCCAGCAGAAGACAGTTGAACACTGAAGCTTTCTTT; CDR3: CASRRQLNTEAFF
J: TRBJ1-2; size: NA; V: TRBV6-5; D: NA; DNA: TGTGCCAGCAGTTCCGGTCTGGCGGGGGGCTACACCTTC; CDR3: CASSSGLAGGYTF
J: TRBJ1-6; size: few; V: TRBV28; D: TRBD1; DNA: TGTGCCAGCAGTTCCCGACAGGGATATACCCATTCACCCCTCCACTTT; CDR3: CASSSRQGYTHSPLHF